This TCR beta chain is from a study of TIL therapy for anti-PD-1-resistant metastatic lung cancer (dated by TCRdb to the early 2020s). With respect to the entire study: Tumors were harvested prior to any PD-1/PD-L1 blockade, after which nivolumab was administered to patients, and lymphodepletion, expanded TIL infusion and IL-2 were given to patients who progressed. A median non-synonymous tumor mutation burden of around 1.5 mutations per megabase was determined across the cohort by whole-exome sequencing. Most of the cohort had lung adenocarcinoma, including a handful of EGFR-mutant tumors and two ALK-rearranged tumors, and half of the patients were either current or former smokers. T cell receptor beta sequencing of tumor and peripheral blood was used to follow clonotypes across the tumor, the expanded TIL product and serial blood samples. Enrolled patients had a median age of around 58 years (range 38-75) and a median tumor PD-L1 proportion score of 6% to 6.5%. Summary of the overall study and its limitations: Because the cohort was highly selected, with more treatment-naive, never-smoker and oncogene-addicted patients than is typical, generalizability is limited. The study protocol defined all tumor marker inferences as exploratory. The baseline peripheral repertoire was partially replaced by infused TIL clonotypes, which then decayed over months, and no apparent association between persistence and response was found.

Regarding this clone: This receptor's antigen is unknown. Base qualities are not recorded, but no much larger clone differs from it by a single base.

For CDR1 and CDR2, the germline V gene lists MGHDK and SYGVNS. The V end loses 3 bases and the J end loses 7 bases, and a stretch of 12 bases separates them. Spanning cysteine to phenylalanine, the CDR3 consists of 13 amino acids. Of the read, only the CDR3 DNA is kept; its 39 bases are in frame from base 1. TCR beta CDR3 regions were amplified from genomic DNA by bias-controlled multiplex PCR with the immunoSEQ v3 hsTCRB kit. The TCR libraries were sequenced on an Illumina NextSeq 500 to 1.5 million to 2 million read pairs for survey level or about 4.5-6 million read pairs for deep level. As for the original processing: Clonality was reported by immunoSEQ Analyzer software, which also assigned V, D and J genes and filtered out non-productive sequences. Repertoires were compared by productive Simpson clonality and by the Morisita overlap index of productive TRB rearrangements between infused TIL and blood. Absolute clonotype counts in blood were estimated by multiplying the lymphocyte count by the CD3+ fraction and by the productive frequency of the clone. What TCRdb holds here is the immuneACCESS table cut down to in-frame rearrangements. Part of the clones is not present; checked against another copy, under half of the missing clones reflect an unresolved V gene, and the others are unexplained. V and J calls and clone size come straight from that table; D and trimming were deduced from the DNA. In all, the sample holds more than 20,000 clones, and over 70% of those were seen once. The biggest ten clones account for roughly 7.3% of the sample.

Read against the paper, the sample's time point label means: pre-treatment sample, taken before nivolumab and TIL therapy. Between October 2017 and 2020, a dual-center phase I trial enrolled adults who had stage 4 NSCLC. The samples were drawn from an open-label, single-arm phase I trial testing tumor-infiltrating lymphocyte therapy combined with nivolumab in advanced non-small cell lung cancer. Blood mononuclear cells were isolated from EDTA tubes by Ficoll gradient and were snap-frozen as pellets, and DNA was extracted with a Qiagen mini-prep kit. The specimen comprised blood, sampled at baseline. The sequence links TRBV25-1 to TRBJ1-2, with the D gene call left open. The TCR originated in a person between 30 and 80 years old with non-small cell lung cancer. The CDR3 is CASSDYGESGYTF. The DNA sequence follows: TGTGCCAGCAGTGATTACGGGGAAAGTGGCTACACCTTC.